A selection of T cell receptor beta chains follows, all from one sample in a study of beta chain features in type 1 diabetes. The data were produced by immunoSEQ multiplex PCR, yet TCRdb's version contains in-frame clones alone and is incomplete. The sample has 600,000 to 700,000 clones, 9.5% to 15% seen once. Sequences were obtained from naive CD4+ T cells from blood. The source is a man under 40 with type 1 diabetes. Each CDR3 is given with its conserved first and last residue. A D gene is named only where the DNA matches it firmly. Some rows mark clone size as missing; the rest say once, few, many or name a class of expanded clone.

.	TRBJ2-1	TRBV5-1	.	CASSLAPGAPNNEQFF	TGCGCCAGCAGCTTGGCTCCGGGGGCTCCGAATAATGAGCAGTTCTTC
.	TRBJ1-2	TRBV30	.	CAWSVESGYTF	TGTGCCTGGAGTGTTGAGAGTGGCTACACCTTC
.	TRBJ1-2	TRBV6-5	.	CASSRPRGGYTF	TGTGCCAGCAGTCGCCCCAGGGGTGGCTACACCTTC
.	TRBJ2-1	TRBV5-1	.	CASSLGLNEQFF	TGCGCCAGCAGCTTGGGGCTCAATGAGCAGTTCTTC
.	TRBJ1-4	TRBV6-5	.	CASSYSRREKLFF	TGTGCCAGCAGTTACTCAAGGCGGGAAAAACTGTTTTTT
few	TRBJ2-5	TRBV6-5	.	CASSLQGGKETQYF	TGTGCCAGCAGTCTACAGGGAGGGAAAGAGACCCAGTACTTC
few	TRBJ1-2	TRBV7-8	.	CASSLANANYGYTF	TGTGCCAGCAGCTTAGCGAACGCAAACTATGGCTACACCTTC
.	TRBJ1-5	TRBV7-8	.	CASSLADDTRPQHF	TGTGCCAGCAGCTTAGCGGATGACACACGGCCCCAGCATTTT
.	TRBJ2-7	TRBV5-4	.	CASSLALRTYEQYF	TGTGCCAGCAGCTTGGCGCTGCGAACCTACGAGCAGTACTTC
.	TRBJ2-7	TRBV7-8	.	CASSVYRVGGGRRSYEQYF	TGTGCCAGCAGCGTTTACAGGGTCGGCGGGGGCCGACGGTCCTACGAGCAGTACTTC
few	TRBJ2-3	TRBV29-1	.	CSVGEGDLRDTQYF	TGCAGCGTTGGGGAGGGGGACCTCAGGGATACGCAGTATTTT
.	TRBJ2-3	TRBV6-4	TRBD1	CASSVEMRQGGDTQYF	TGTGCCAGCAGTGTGGAAATGAGACAGGGTGGTGATACGCAGTATTTT
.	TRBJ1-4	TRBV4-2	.	CASSQGGGGNEKLFF	TGTGCCAGCAGCCAAGGAGGTGGGGGAAATGAAAAACTGTTTTTT
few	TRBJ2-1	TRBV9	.	CASSVAVGSYNEQFF	TGTGCCAGCAGCGTAGCGGTGGGCTCCTACAATGAGCAGTTCTTC
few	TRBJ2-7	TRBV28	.	CASSLTYEQYF	TGTGCCAGCAGTTTAACCTACGAGCAGTACTTC
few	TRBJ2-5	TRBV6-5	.	CASSWSGFETQYF	TGTGCCAGCAGTTGGAGCGGGTTCGAGACCCAGTACTTC
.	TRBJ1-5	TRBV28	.	CATETAFNQPQHF	TGTGCCACCGAGACAGCTTTCAATCAGCCCCAGCATTTT
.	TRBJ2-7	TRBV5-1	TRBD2	CASSLGLAGTEQYF	TGCGCCAGCAGCTTGGGACTAGCGGGGACCGAGCAGTACTTC
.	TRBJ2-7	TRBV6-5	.	CASSRDGPPYEQYF	TGTGCCAGCAGCAGGGACGGGCCACCCTACGAGCAGTACTTC
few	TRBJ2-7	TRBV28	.	CASSFSVENRSSF	TGTGCCAGCAGTTTTTCGGTAGAAAACCGGTCGTCCTTC
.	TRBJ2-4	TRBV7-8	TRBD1	CASTERDSGKYIQYF	TGTGCCAGCACCGAGAGGGACAGCGGTAAATACATTCAGTACTTC
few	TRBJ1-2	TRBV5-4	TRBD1	CASSLGQGQPGYTF	TGTGCCAGCAGCTTAGGACAGGGGCAGCCTGGCTACACCTTC
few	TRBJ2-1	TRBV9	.	CASSVLPTGVTYNEQFF	TGTGCCAGCAGCGTACTCCCCACGGGGGTTACCTACAATGAGCAGTTCTTC
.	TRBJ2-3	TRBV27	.	CASSLGDRGATQYF	TGTGCCAGCAGTTTGGGTGACCGAGGTGCAACGCAGTATTTT
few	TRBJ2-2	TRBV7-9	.	CASGAGDTGELFF	TGTGCCAGTGGCGCTGGAGATACCGGGGAGCTGTTTTTT
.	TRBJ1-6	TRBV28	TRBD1	CASRDVDRGSHF	TGTGCCAGCAGGGATGTAGACAGGGGGTCACACTTT
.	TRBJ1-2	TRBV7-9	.	CASSSTHRDYGYTF	TGTGCCAGCAGCTCAACTCACCGAGACTATGGCTACACCTTC
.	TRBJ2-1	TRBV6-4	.	CASSSYTGEQFF	TGTGCCAGCAGTTCCTACACCGGTGAGCAGTTCTTC
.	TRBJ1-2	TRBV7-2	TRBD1	CASSLGDRGLAYGYTF	TGTGCCAGCAGCTTAGGGGACAGGGGGCTAGCCTATGGCTACACCTTC
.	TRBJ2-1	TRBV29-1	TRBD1	CSEGQGRGYNEQFF	TGCAGCGAGGGACAGGGGAGAGGGTACAATGAGCAGTTCTTC
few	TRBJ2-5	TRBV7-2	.	CASSFRGQETQYF	TGTGCCAGCAGCTTCAGGGGCCAAGAGACCCAGTACTTC
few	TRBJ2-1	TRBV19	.	CASSIYQNEQFF	TGTGCCAGTAGTATTTACCAAAATGAGCAGTTCTTC
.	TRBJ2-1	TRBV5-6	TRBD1	CASSLDRGLYNEQFF	TGTGCCAGCAGCTTGGACAGGGGGCTGTACAATGAGCAGTTCTTC
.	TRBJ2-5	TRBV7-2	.	CASSLAGWEETQYF	TGTGCCAGCAGCTTAGCCGGCTGGGAAGAGACCCAGTACTTC
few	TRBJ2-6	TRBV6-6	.	CASSYSTGLGANVLTF	TGTGCCAGCAGTTACTCTACAGGGCTAGGGGCCAACGTCCTGACTTTC